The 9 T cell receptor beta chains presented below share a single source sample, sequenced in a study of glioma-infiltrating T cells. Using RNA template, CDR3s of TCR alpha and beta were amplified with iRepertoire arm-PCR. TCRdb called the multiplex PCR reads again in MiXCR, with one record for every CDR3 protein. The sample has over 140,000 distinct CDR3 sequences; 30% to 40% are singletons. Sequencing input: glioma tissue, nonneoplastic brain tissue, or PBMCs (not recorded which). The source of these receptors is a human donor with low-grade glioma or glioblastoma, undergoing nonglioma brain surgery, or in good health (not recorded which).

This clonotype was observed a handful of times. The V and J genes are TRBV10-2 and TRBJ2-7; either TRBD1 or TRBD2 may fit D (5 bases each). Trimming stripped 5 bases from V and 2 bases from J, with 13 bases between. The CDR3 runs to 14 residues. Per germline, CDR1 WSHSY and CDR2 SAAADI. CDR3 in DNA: TGCGCCAGCAGTACGTCCCCGGGGCCCTACGAGCAGTACTTC. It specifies CASSTSPGPYEQYF.

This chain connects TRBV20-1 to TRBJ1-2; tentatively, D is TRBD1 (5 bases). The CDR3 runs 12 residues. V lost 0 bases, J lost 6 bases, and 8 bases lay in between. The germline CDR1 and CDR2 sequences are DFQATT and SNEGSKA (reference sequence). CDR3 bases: TGCAGTGCTAGAGAGCAGGGACATGGCTACACCTTC. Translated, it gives CSAREQGHGYTF.

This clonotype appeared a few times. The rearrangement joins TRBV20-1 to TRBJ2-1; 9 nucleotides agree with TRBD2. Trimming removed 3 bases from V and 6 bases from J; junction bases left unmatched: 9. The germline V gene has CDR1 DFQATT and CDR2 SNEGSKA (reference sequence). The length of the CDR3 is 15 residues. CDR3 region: CSASAGLAGSNEQFF. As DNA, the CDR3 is TGCAGTGCTAGCGCAGGGCTAGCGGGGAGCAATGAGCAGTTCTTC.

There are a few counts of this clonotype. The CDR3: CASSPSPSQAAYGYTF. The DNA of the CDR3 is TGTGCCAGCAGTCCCTCACCATCTCAGGCTGCCTATGGCTACACCTTC. The chain uses TRBV27 and TRBJ1-2; D unclear. Germline V gene sequence: CDR1 MNHEY, CDR2 SMNVEV (reference sequence). Trimming took 5 bases from V and 4 from J, leaving 20 bases between them. This CDR3 contains 16 residues.

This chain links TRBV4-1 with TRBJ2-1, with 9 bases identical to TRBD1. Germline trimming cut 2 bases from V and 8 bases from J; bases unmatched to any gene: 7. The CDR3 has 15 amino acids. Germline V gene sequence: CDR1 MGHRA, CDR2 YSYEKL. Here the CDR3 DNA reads TGCGCCAGCAGCCAACACGGACAGGGGAGCGATGAGCAGTTCTTC. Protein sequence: CASSQHGQGSDEQFF.

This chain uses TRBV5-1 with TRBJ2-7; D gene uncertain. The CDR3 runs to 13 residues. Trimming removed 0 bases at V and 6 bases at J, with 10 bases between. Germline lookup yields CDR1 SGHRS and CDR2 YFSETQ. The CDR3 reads CASSLVNPPEQYF. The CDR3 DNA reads TGCGCCAGCAGCTTGGTTAACCCTCCCGAGCAGTACTTC.

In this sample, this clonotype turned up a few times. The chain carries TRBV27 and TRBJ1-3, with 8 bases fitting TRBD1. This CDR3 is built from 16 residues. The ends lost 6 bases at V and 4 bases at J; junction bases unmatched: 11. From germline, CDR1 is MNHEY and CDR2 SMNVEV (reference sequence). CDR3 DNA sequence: TGTGCCAGCAGATCTTATCAGGGGGCGTCAGGAAACACCATATATTTT. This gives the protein CASRSYQGASGNTIYF.

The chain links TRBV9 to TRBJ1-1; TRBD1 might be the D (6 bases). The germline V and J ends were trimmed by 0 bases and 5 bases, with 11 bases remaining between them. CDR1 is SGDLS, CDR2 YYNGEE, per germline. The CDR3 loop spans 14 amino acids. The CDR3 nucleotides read TGTGCCAGCAGCGTAGAGGACAGTGGGACTGAAGCTTTCTTT. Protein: CASSVEDSGTEAFF.

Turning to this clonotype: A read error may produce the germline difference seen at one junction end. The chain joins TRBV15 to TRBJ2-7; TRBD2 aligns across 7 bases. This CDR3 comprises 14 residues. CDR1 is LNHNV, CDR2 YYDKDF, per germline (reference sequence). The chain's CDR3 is CASSLGGSLDEQYF. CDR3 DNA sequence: TGTGCCAGCAGCTTAGGCGGGAGTCTGGATGAGCAGTACTTC.